The 5 T cell receptor beta chains below all came from one sample that was sequenced in a study of blood T cell repertoires in COVID-19. Assay: immunoSEQ multiplex PCR; the TCRdb copy retains only in-frame clones and omits some. Among 200,000 to 250,000 clones listed, around 89% were seen once. The sequencing sample was made of peripheral blood. The source is a middle-aged woman with acute or convalescent COVID-19.

This sequence joins TRBV3-1 (or the pseudogene TRBV3-2) and TRBJ1-2; a possible D gene is TRBD1 (6 bases). The CDR3 spans 15 residues. Per germline, CDR1 LGHDT and CDR2 YNNKEL (reference sequence). V was pared by 6 bases and J by 6 bases, with 20 bases between. Here the CDR3 DNA reads TGTGCCAGCAGACCCTCGGGGGGCCCAACGGATGGCTACACCTTC. Its translation is CASRPSGGPTDGYTF.

This clone was found once. The gene calls are TRBV10-2 and TRBJ1-2, with 7 bases lining up with TRBD1. Trimming at V came to 10 bases and at J to 8 bases, leaving 10 bases not matched to a gene. The germline V gene encodes CDR1 WSHSY and CDR2 SAAADI. This CDR3 is 12 amino acids long. The DNA of the CDR3 is TGCGCCACAAACACAGGGGAGGCCGGCTACACCTTC. Translated: CATNTGEAGYTF.

The rearrangement links TRBV11-2 to TRBJ1-2, with 8 bases that match TRBD1. The germline gives CDR1 SGHAT, CDR2 FQNNGV. After removal of 1 base from V and 8 bases from J, the junction contained 12 bases not matched to a gene. The CDR3 loop spans 16 amino acids. CDR3 coding DNA: TGTGCCAGCAGCTTAGCTATGCCAGGGGGCGCCGGGGGCTACACCTTC. Translating gives CASSLAMPGGAGGYTF.

The chain recombines TRBV7-2 with TRBJ1-2; D uncertain. The CDR3 loop spans 11 amino acids. Germline CDR1 SGHTA, CDR2 FQGNSA. V lost 7 bases to trimming and J lost 9 bases, with 12 bases between them. Here the CDR3 reads CASTRKYCYTF. Written as DNA, the CDR3 is TGTGCCAGCACCAGAAAGTATTGCTACACCTTC.

The V and J genes are TRBV18 and TRBJ2-1, with a tentative D call TRBD2 (6 bases). The CDR3 sequence is 13 residues long. V shed 3 bases and J shed 7 bases, with 10 bases lying between them. CDR1 and CDR2 from the germline V gene are KGHSH and LQKENI. The chain's CDR3 is CASSPLGGNEQFF. CDR3 bases: TGTGCCAGCTCACCCTTGGGGGGAAATGAGCAGTTCTTC.